This T cell receptor beta chain was captured in a study of memory CD4+ T cells and cytomegalovirus serostatus. Study in general: This sample comes from healthy Belgian adults, about 10 CMV seropositive, around 26 seronegative.

This clone was seen more than once but under ten times. Its antigen is not identified. Under the authors' procedure: After removing out-of-frame reads, 2 million to 2.5 million distinct TCRbeta sequences remained. Generated by immunoSEQ multiplex PCR, the TCRdb table keeps only in-frame clones and is missing some. That table furnishes V, J and clone size, whereas the DNA furnished D and trimming. The sample contains tens of thousands of clones, 60% to 75% of which appear only once. The sort gate was single viable CD3+CD4+CD8-CD45RO+ cells for memory CD4+ T cells. Donors' CMV status reflects serum IgG against pp150, pp28, p38, p52. Study observations and caveats: CMV serostatus prediction reached median AUC roughly 0.95, or 0.91 with US-trained model.

Germline V gives CDR1 SNHLY, CDR2 FYNNEI. J was trimmed by 0 bases and V by 6 bases; bases with no gene match: 11. The CDR3 has 16 residues. Sample: memory CD4+ T cells from blood. The genes are TRBV2 and TRBJ2-7; 7 positions agree with TRBD1. This TCR was sampled from an adult in good health and CMV-seropositive. The CDR3 nucleotides are TGTGCCAGCAGAGCCTGGACAGGCCGAAGCTCCTACGAGCAGTACTTC. This encodes CASRAWTGRSSYEQYF.